The T cell receptor beta chain under discussion was sequenced for a study of T cell responses to AZD1222 COVID-19 vaccine. About this clone: The antigen is not known.

Sequencing used immunoSEQ multiplex PCR; TCRdb keeps in-frame clones, though not all of them. The data hold roughly 130,000 clones, with 88% observed a single time. V was shortened by 4 bases and J by 1 base, with 18 bases between the two germline ends. Germline CDR1 reads SGHDT; CDR2 reads YYEEEE. The CDR3 length is 17 residues. Study results and limitations: Among AZD1222 vaccinees, only six or seven were seropositive at baseline. When two AZD1222 doses had been given, Spike-specific TCR breadth and depth rose. Repertoire sampling was restricted to post-peak T cell response timepoints.

The specimen was peripheral blood, collected on day 0 of AZD1222 vaccination. This chain connects TRBV5-6 to TRBJ1-5, with D possibly TRBD1 on 5 matching bases. This TCR came from an adult in good health. In DNA form, the CDR3 reads TGTGCCAGCAGCGAACAAGGAGCCCCAGGGAGCAATCAGCCCCAGCATTTT. Its translation: CASSEQGAPGSNQPQHF.